The TCR beta chain under discussion was sequenced for a study of blood T cell repertoires in COVID-19. Across the study: The United States, Italy and Spain supplied acute and convalescent COVID-19 samples.

Method: immunoSEQ multiplex PCR; TCRdb's copy keeps in-frame clones and lacks some. The sample has some 250,000 clones; around 89% are singletons. Germline CDR1 and CDR2: LNHDA and SQIVND (reference sequence). V trimming: 7 bases; J trimming: 5 bases; junction bases outside the gene matches: 4. The CDR3 covers 13 residues. The J gene is TRBJ2-5, the V gene TRBV19; TRBD2 matches 10 bases. The sequenced sample was PBMCs or T cells enriched from blood (not recorded which). The clonotype originates from a man aged 35 to 55 who had recovered from COVID-19. The CDR3 spells CASTTGLAETQYF. In nucleotides, the CDR3 is TGTGCCAGTACTACGGGACTAGCGGAGACCCAGTACTTC.